These T cell receptor beta chains were read from a single sample in a study of cytomegalovirus exposure and HLA in healthy donors. Only in-frame clones appear in the TCRdb table, and some are missing; sequencing was by immunoSEQ multiplex PCR. The sample yields 90,000 to 140,000 clones, over 80% seen once. The source material was PBMCs. The receptors derive from a man aged 18 to 35 in good health and CMV-seronegative. Each CDR3 is given without its conserved first and last residue. The D gene is left open where the match is weak.

J | length | D | V | CDR3
TRBJ1-6 | 10 | TRBD1 | TRBV28 | ATWTGDSPLH
TRBJ1-2 | 12 | . | TRBV19 | ASSRGGSSYGYT
TRBJ2-3 | 13 | . | TRBV27 | ASSLDTASTDTQY
TRBJ2-1 | 16 | TRBD2 | TRBV4-1 | ASSHPPGLAGAYNEQF
TRBJ2-3 | 13 | . | TRBV7-3 | ASSPLASGTDTQY
TRBJ2-3 | 12 | TRBD2 | TRBV27 | ASTLAGAADTQY
TRBJ2-2 | 14 | TRBD2 | TRBV28 | ASSPSGAGGTGELF
TRBJ2-1 | 12 | . | TRBV6-5 | ASSYLDTAGEQF
TRBJ2-5 | 14 | . | TRBV25-1 | ASSGRPAEYQETQY
TRBJ2-7 | 12 | . | TRBV7-9 | ASSYGQLNYEQY
TRBJ2-5 | 13 | TRBD2 | TRBV9 | ASSVDGGEQETQY
TRBJ1-5 | 13 | TRBD1 | TRBV28 | ASSFRTGVNQPQH
TRBJ2-3 | 17 | TRBD2 | TRBV9 | ASSVAGGSGSLSTDTQY
TRBJ1-2 | 13 | TRBD1 | TRBV6-6 | ASSHGQQGEYGYT
TRBJ2-1 | 13 | . | TRBV11-1 | ASSLPTGTQYEQF
TRBJ2-3 | 9 | . | TRBV20-1 | SARGAGQQY
TRBJ2-6 | 14 | . | TRBV2 | ASSPRGSGGANVLT
TRBJ1-5 | 11 | TRBD1 | TRBV19 | GIGQGGNQPQH
TRBJ2-7 | 12 | TRBD1 | TRBV7-2 | ASSSTGGPYEQY
TRBJ2-7 | 13 | TRBD1 | TRBV28 | ASSWGTGYSYEQY
TRBJ1-4 | 13 | . | TRBV6-5 | ASSSVAGSPMGLF
TRBJ2-7 | 12 | TRBD2 | TRBV27 | ASREAGGPYEQY
TRBJ2-2 | 15 | TRBD2 | TRBV11-1 | ASSLDRLAGITGELF
TRBJ2-7 | 13 | . | TRBV4-1 | ASSPLGGPAYEQY
TRBJ1-2 | 11 | . | TRBV7-9 | ASSLGQDYGYT
TRBJ1-3 | 13 | TRBD1 | TRBV6-6 | ASSLLQGTWNTIY
TRBJ1-5 | 13 | TRBD1 | TRBV2 | ASSGQGASHQPQH
TRBJ2-1 | 13 | TRBD2 | TRBV5-1 | ASSFTSGSFNEQF
TRBJ1-5 | 14 | TRBD1 | TRBV5-5 | ASSTYGQGRNQPQH
TRBJ2-2 | 14 | . | TRBV7-9 | SSSHFTQRTTGELF
TRBJ1-3 | 15 | . | TRBV11-2 | ASSGPSAVSSGNTIY
TRBJ1-1 | 12 | . | TRBV7-9 | ASSPGSRITEAF